The source of this TCR beta chain is a study of PD-L1 blockade in urothelial cancer. At the level of the study: Once treatment had started, blood was analyzed at 3 weeks (second dose) and again at 6 weeks.

With 6 bases removed from V and 2 bases from J, the gap between germline ends came to 13 bases. Germline assignment: CDR1 ENHRY and CDR2 SYGVKD. This CDR3 is 14 amino acids long. As to time point: pretreatment peripheral blood. Patient disease was locally advanced or metastatic urothelial carcinoma. Method: immunoSEQ multiplex PCR; TCRdb's copy keeps in-frame clones and lacks some. The sample includes approximately 88,000 clones, 84% of them seen just once. This TCR came from a man between 60 and 75 years old with urothelial cancer. The chain has TRBV10-3 and TRBJ2-5; possibly TRBD2 for D (6 bases). The starting material was PBMCs, obtained around atezolizumab (anti-PD-L1) treatment. CDR3 in amino acids: CAIRGGEHQETQYF. The CDR3 DNA is TGTGCCATCAGGGGGGGAGAACATCAAGAGACCCAGTACTTC.